The sequence of this T cell receptor (beta chain) was determined in a study of blood T cell repertoires in COVID-19. Whole-study context: COVID-19 samples, acute and convalescent, were from the United States, Italy and Spain. PBMCs, B-cell-depleted T cells, or T cells were the source of the cDNA or gDNA that made up the material.

In the original processing: Amplified reference gene primers provided the basis for estimating nucleated cell counts. Method: immunoSEQ multiplex PCR; TCRdb's copy keeps in-frame clones and lacks some. The V and J calls and clone size come from that table; D and trimming were worked out from the DNA. The sample records tens of thousands of clones, roughly 80% being singletons. The length of the CDR3 is 13 residues. Germline-derived CDR1 and CDR2 are LNHDA and SQIVND (reference sequence). The V end was cut by 4 bases, the J end by 7 bases, with 13 bases between. The chain joins TRBV19 to TRBJ1-2; perhaps TRBD1 as D (5 bases). The sequence derives from an older woman with acute or convalescent COVID-19. The sample was peripheral blood. CDR3 amino acids: CASSTRDGGGYTF. The CDR3, as DNA: TGTGCCAGTAGTACCCGGGACGGGGGTGGCTACACCTTC.